This TCR beta chain was identified during a study of T-cell memory formation after mild COVID-19. Study-wide results and caveats: Day 15 to 85 contractors were CD4/CD8 balanced; later expanders leaned CD4+.

Points on this clonotype: Its specificity is unknown.

The germline CDR1 and CDR2 sequences are DFQATT and SNEGSKA (reference sequence). There are 13 residues in the CDR3. J gave up 4 bases and V 5 bases, and 5 bases lay outside the gene matches. It was 5'RACE with constant-segment primers that produced the TCR alpha and TCR beta cDNA libraries, which carried sample barcodes and UMIs. TCRdb re-analysed the 5' RACE reads in MiXCR, keeping a single row per CDR3 protein. The repertoire holds 250,000 to 300,000 distinct CDR3 sequences, 16% seen once, with roughly 24% in the top ten. The sequence was collected from a man between 18 and 29 years old who had mild COVID-19 (a few samples of this study predate the infection). Cell type and time point are not known. The material sequenced was PBMCs or a T cell subset sorted from them (not recorded which). This chain links TRBV20-1 with TRBJ2-3; 8 positions match TRBD1. The CDR3 DNA reads TGCAGTGCTCACGGACAGGGCGCAGATACGCAGTATTTT. Amino acid sequence: CSAHGQGADTQYF.